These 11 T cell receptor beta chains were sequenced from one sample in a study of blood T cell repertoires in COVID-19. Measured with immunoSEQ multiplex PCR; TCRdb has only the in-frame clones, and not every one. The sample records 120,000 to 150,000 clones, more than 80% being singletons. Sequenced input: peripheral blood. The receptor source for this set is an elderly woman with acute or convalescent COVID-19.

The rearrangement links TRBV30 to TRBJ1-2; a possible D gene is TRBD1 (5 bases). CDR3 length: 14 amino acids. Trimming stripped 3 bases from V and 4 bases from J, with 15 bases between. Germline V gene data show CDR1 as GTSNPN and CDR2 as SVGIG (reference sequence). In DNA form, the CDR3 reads TGTGCCTGGAGAGTCCCGGGACTCACCTATGGCTACACCTTC. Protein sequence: CAWRVPGLTYGYTF.

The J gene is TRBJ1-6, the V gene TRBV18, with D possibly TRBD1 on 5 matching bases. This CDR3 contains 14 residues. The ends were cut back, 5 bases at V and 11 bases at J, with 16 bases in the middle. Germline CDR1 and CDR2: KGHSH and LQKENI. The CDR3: CASSSDRQHPPLHF. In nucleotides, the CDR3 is TGTGCCAGCTCAAGCGACAGACAACATCCACCCCTCCACTTT. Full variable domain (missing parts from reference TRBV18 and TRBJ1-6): NAGVMQNPRHLVRRRGQEARLRCSPMKGHSHVYWYRQLPEEGLKFMVYLQKENIIDESGMPKERFSAEFPKEGPSILRIQQVVRGDSAAYFCASSSDRQHPPLHFGNGTRLTVT.

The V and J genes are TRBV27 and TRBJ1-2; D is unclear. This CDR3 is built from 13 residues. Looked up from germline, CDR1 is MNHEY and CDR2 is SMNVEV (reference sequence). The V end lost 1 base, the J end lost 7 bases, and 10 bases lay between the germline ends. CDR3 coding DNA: TGTGCCAGCAGTTTATACTCCAATCTTGGCTACACCTTC. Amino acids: CASSLYSNLGYTF.

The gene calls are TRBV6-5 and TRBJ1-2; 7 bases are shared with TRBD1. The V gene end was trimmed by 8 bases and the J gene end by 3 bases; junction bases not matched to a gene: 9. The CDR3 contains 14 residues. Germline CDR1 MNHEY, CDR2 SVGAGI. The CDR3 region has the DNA TGTGCCAGCGCAAGACAGGGACAACACTATGGCTACACCTTC. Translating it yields CASARQGQHYGYTF.

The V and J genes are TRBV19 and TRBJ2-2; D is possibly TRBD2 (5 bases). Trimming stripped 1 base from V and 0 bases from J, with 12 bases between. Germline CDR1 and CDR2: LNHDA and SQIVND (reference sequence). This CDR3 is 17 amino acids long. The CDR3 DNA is TGTGCCAGTAGTATAGTGGCTCGGGGAGCGAACACCGGGGAGCTGTTTTTT. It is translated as CASSIVARGANTGELFF.

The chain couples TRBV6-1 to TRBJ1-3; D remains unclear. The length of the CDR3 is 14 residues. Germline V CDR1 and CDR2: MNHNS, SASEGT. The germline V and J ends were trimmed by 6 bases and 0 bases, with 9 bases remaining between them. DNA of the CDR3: TGTGCCAGCAGCCAAATGAGCTCTGGAAACACCATATATTTT. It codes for CASSQMSSGNTIYF.

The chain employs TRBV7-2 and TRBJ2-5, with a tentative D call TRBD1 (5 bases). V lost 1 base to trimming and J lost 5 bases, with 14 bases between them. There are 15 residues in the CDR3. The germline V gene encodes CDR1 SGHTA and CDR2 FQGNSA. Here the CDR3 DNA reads TGTGCCAGCAGCTTAGGACAAGGGGAAACGGAGACCCAGTACTTC. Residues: CASSLGQGETETQYF.

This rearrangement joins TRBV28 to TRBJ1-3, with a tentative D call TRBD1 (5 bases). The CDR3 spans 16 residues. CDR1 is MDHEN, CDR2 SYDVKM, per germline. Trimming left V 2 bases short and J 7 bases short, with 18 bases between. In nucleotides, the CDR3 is TGTGCCAGCAGTTTACCCGGGGGTGGGACCCCGAACACCATATATTTT. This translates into CASSLPGGGTPNTIYF.

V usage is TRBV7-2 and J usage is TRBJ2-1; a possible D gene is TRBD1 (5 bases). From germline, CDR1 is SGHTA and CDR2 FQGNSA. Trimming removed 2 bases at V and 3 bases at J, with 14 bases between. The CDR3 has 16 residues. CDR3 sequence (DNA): TGTGCCAGCAGCTTAAATATCCAGGGAATCTACAATGAGCAGTTCTTC. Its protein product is CASSLNIQGIYNEQFF.

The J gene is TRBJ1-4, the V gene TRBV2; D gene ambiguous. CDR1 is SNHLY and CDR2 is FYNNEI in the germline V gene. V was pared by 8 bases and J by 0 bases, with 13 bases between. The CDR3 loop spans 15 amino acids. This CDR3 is CASAGTGSTNEKLFF. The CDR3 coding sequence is TGTGCCAGCGCTGGTACGGGATCAACTAATGAAAAACTGTTTTTT.

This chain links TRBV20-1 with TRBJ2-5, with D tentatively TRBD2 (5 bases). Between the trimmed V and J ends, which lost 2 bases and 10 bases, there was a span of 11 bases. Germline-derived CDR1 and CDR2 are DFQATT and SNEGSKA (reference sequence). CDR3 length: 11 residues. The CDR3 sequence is CSARSDWSQYF. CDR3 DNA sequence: TGCAGTGCTAGATCGGACTGGAGCCAGTACTTC.